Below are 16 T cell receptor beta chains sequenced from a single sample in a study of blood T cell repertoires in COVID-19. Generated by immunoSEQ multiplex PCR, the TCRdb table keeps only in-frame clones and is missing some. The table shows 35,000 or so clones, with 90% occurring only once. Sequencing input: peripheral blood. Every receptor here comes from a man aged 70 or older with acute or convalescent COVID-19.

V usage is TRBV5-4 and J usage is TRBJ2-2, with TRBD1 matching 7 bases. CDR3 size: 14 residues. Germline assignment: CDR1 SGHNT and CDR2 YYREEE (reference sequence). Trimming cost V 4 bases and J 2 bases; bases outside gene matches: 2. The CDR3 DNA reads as TGTGCCAGCAGCGGGACAGCAAACACCGGGGAGCTGTTTTTT. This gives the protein CASSGTANTGELFF. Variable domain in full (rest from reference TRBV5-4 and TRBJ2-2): ETGVTQSPTHLIKTRGQQVTLRCSSQSGHNTVSWYQQALGQGPQFIFQYYREEENGRGNFPPRFSGLQFPNYSSELNVNALELDDSALYLCASSGTANTGELFFGEGSRLTVL.

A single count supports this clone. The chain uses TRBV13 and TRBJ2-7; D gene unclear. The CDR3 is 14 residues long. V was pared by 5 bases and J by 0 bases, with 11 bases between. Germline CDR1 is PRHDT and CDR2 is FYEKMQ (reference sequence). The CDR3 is CASSRSSSSYEQYF. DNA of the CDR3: TGTGCCAGCAGCCGCTCCTCCAGCTCCTACGAGCAGTACTTC.

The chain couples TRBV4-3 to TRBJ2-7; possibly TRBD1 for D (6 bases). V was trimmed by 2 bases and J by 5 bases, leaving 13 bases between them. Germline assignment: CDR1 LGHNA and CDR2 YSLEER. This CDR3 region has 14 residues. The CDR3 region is CASSQMARGDEQYF. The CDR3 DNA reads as TGCGCCAGCAGCCAAATGGCCAGGGGAGACGAGCAGTACTTC.

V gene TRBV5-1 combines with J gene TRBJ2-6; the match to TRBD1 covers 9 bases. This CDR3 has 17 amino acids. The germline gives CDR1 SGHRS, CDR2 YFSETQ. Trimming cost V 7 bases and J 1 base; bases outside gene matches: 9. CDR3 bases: TGCGCCAGCGAGCCGGGACAGGGAAAATCTGGGGCCAACGTCCTGACTTTC. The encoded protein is CASEPGQGKSGANVLTF.

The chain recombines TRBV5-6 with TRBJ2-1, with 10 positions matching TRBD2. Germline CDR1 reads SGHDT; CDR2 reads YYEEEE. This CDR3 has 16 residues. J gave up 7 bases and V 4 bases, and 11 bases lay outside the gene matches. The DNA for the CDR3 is TGTGCCAGCAGCCCAAATAGCGGGAGGCACTTAAATGAGCAGTTCTTC. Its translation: CASSPNSGRHLNEQFF. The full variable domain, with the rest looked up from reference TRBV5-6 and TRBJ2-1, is DAGVTQSPTHLIKTRGQQVTLRCSPKSGHDTVSWYQQALGQGPQFIFQYYEEEERQRGNFPDRFSGHQFPNYSSELNVNALLLGDSALYLCASSPNSGRHLNEQFFGPGTRLTVL.

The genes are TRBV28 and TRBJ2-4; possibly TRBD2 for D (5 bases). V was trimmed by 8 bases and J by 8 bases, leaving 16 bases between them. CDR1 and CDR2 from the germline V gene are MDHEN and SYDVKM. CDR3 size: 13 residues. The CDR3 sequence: CASRNPGSDIQYF. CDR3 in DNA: TGTGCCAGCCGAAACCCGGGGAGTGACATTCAGTACTTC.

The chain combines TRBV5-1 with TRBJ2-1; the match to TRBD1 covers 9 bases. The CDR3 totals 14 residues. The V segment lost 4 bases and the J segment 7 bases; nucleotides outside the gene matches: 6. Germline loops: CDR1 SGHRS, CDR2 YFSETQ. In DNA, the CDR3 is TGCGCCAGCAGCGTCGGACAGGGGAGTAATGAGCAGTTCTTC. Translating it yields CASSVGQGSNEQFF. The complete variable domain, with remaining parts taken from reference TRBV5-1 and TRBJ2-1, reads KAGVTQTPRYLIKTRGQQVTLSCSPISGHRSVSWYQQTPGQGLQFLFEYFSETQRNKGNFPGRFSGRQFSNSRSEMNVSTLELGDSALYLCASSVGQGSNEQFFGPGTRLTVL.

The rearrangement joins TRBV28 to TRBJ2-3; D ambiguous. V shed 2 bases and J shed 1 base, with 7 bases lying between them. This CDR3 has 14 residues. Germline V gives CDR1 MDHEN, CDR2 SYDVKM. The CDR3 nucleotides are TGTGCCAGCAGTTTAAAAGTAGGCACAGATACGCAGTATTTT. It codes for CASSLKVGTDTQYF. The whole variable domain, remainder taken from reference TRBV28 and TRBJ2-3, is DVKVTQSSRYLVKRTGEKVFLECVQDMDHENMFWYRQDPGLGLRLIYFSYDVKMKEKGDIPEGYSVSREKKERFSLILESASTNQTSMYLCASSLKVGTDTQYFGPGTRLTVL.

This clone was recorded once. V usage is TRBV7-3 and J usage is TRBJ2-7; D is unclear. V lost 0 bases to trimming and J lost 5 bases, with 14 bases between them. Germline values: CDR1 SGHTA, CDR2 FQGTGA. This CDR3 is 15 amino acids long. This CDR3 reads CASSLTGSSFDEQYF. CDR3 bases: TGTGCCAGCAGCTTAACGGGCAGCTCTTTCGACGAGCAGTACTTC.

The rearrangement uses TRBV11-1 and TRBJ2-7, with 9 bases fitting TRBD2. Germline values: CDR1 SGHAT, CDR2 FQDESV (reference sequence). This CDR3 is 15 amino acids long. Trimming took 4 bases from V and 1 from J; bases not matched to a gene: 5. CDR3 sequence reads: CASSSTTSGSYEQYF. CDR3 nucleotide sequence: TGTGCCAGCAGCTCGACTACTAGCGGGTCCTACGAGCAGTACTTC.

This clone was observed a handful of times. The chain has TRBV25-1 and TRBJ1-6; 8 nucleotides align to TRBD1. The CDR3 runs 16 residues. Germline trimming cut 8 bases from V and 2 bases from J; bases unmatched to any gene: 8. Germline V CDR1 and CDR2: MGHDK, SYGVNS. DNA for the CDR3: TGTGCCAGCGGACGGACAGGGTCTGCCTATAATTCACCCCTCCACTTT. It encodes CASGRTGSAYNSPLHF.

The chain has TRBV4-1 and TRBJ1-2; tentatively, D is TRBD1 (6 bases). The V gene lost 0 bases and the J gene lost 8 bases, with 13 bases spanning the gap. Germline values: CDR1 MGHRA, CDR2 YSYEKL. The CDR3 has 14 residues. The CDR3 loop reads CASSQELQGRGYTF. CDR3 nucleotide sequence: TGCGCCAGCAGCCAAGAGTTACAGGGTCGAGGCTACACCTTC.

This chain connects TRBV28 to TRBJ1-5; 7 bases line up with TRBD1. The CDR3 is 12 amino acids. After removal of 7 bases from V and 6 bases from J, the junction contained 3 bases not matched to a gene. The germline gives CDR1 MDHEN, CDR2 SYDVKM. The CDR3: CASNTGAQPQHF. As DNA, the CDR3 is TGTGCCAGCAATACAGGGGCTCAGCCCCAGCATTTT. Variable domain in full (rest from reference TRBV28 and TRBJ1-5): DVKVTQSSRYLVKRTGEKVFLECVQDMDHENMFWYRQDPGLGLRLIYFSYDVKMKEKGDIPEGYSVSREKKERFSLILESASTNQTSMYLCASNTGAQPQHFGDGTRLSIL.

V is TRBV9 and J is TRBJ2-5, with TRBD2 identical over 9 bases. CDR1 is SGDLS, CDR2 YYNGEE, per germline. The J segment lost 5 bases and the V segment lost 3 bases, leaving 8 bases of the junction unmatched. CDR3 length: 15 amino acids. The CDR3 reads CASSAAGGLSETQYF. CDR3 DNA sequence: TGTGCCAGCAGCGCCGCGGGGGGGTTGTCGGAGACCCAGTACTTC.

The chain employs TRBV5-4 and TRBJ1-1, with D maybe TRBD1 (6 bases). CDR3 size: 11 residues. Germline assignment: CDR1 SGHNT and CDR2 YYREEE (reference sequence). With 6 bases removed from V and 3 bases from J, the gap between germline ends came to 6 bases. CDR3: CASKGDTEAFF. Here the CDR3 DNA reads TGTGCCAGCAAGGGGGACACTGAAGCTTTCTTT.

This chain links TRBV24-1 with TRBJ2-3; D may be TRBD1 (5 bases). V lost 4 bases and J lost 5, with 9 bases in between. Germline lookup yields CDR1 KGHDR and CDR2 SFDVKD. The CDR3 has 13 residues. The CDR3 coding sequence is TGTGCCACCAGTGACTCCAGGGAAGATACGCAGTATTTT. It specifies CATSDSREDTQYF.